These 18 T cell receptor beta chains share one sample of origin, sequenced in a study of shared clonotypes between healthy human individuals. Profiled with immunoSEQ multiplex PCR; TCRdb holds only in-frame clones, not every one. The sample carries millions of clones, around 94% recorded once. The sequencing sample was made of naive CD4+ T cells sorted from blood. Sample subset: CD45RA+ positively selected. The source of these receptors is a man between 18 and 35 years old in good health.

This clone was counted a single time. The rearrangement joins TRBV5-6 to TRBJ1-2, with TRBD1 identical over 9 bases. Germline V lookup: CDR1 SGHDT, CDR2 YYEEEE. The junction had 16 bases not matched to a gene; V was cut back by 6 bases and J by 4 bases. CDR3 length equals 17 residues. CDR3 nucleotide sequence: TGTGCCAGCATCAAGGGGGACAGGGCGCCAGAGGGCTATGGCTACACCTTC. Its protein is CASIKGDRAPEGYGYTF.

This clone is a singleton in its sample. This chain's CDR3 is CASSLFGTQSYEQYF. For the CDR3, the DNA is TGTGCCAGCAGCCTTTTCGGGACTCAATCCTACGAGCAGTACTTC. The V and J genes are TRBV28 and TRBJ2-7, with D perhaps matching TRBD2 (6 bases). This CDR3 region has 15 residues. Germline V CDR1 and CDR2: MDHEN, SYDVKM. Trimming left V 6 bases short and J 1 base short, with 16 bases between.

The chain has TRBV7-3 and TRBJ2-7; 12 nucleotides line up with TRBD2. V lost 3 bases to trimming and J lost 2 bases; unmatched junction nucleotides: 14. The CDR3 loop spans 19 amino acids. The germline V gene has CDR1 SGHTA and CDR2 FQGTGA. CDR3 in amino acids: CASSFGLAGILTLPYEQYF. In nucleotides, the CDR3 is TGTGCCAGCAGCTTCGGACTAGCGGGGATCCTTACTCTTCCCTACGAGCAGTACTTC.

The J gene is TRBJ2-7, the V gene TRBV2, with 12 bases that match TRBD2. The germline gives CDR1 SNHLY, CDR2 FYNNEI. V lost 6 bases and J lost 6; bases outside the gene matches: 12. This CDR3 contains 16 residues. CDR3 sequence reads: CASRVLAGGQMGEQYF. The CDR3, as DNA: TGTGCCAGCAGGGTCCTAGCGGGGGGGCAGATGGGCGAGCAGTACTTC.

This chain links TRBV5-1 with TRBJ1-1, with 9 bases matching TRBD1. J gave up 1 base and V 2 bases, and 3 bases lay outside the gene matches. The V gene's germline CDR1 is SGHRS and CDR2 YFSETQ. The CDR3 is 15 residues long. CDR3 sequence: CASSFLQGANTEAFF. CDR3 DNA: TGCGCCAGCAGCTTTTTACAGGGGGCGAACACTGAAGCTTTCTTT.

The J gene is TRBJ1-5, the V gene TRBV19; TRBD1 agrees at 8 bases. The CDR3 is 14 residues long. The germline V gene encodes CDR1 LNHDA and CDR2 SQIVND (reference sequence). V shed 4 bases, J shed 7 bases, and the junction held 6 bases outside the gene matches. In DNA, the CDR3 is TGTGCCAGTAGTACTCAGGGGGCAAAGCAGCCCCAGCATTTT. Its translation is CASSTQGAKQPQHF.

The V gene is TRBV11-2, the J gene TRBJ1-2; a possible D gene is TRBD1 (6 bases). V lost 0 bases and J lost 5, with 19 bases in between. Germline CDR1 SGHAT, CDR2 FQNNGV. The CDR3 is 17 amino acids. As DNA, the CDR3 is TGTGCCAGCAGCTTAGAAATTGGGACACCCGGACGGTATGGCTACACCTTC. Its translation: CASSLEIGTPGRYGYTF.

The V call is TRBV7-2, the J call TRBJ2-2; tentatively, D is TRBD2 (6 bases). V was pared by 1 base and J by 2 bases, with 17 bases between. Germline V gene sequence: CDR1 SGHTA, CDR2 FQGNSA. This CDR3 contains 18 residues. The CDR3 DNA sequence: TGTGCCAGCAGCTTAGGTTCGACTAGGTACTCCAACACCGGGGAGCTGTTTTTT. It specifies CASSLGSTRYSNTGELFF.

J is TRBJ1-6 and V is TRBV7-8; D possibly corresponds to TRBD1 (6 bases). This CDR3 region has 14 residues. The germline V and J ends were trimmed by 11 bases and 5 bases, with 16 bases remaining between them. In germline, CDR1 is SGHVS, CDR2 FQNEAQ. This CDR3 is CAASRDTDNSPLHF. Written as DNA, the CDR3 is TGTGCCGCCTCCCGGGACACCGATAATTCACCCCTCCACTTT.

The chain recombines TRBV5-5 with TRBJ2-6; TRBD1 matches 11 bases. The germline V gene encodes CDR1 SGHKS and CDR2 YYEKEE (reference sequence). V dropped 4 bases and J dropped 2; count of bases not matched to a gene: 5. CDR3 length equals 17 residues. DNA of the CDR3: TGTGCCAGCAGCGTGCCGGGACAGGGGGCTGGGGCCAACGTCCTGACTTTC. Protein product: CASSVPGQGAGANVLTF.

This clone appeared once. The chain combines TRBV6-5 with TRBJ2-5; no clear D. The J call may be faulty, since TRBJ2-7 better matches the DNA end. From germline, CDR1 is MNHEY and CDR2 SVGAGI. This CDR3 comprises 14 residues. CDR3 in amino acids: CASSWDSSSYEQYF. CDR3 nucleotide sequence: TGTGCCAGCAGTTGGGATTCAAGCTCCTACGAGCAGTACTTC.

J is TRBJ2-1 and V is TRBV5-4, with TRBD1 matching 10 bases. The CDR3 contains 14 residues. V gave up 3 bases and J gave up 9 bases; unmatched junction bases: 6. Germline V gene data show CDR1 as SGHNT and CDR2 as YYREEE (reference sequence). CDR3 sequence reads: CASSSGQGIFEQFF. The CDR3 nucleotides are TGTGCCAGCAGCTCGGGACAGGGGATTTTTGAGCAGTTCTTC.

V usage is TRBV6-5 and J usage is TRBJ1-4, with D possibly matching TRBD1 (6 bases). The CDR3 spans 13 residues. V was cut by 8 bases and J by 7 bases, with 14 bases left in between. Germline values: CDR1 MNHEY, CDR2 SVGAGI. The CDR3 here is CASARTGLEKLFF. CDR3 nucleotide sequence: TGTGCCAGCGCCCGTACAGGGCTTGAAAAACTGTTTTTT.

The V call is TRBV7-8, the J call TRBJ1-1; D ambiguous. CDR1 is SGHVS, CDR2 FQNEAQ, per germline. Trimming took 5 bases from V and 0 from J, leaving 13 bases between them. CDR3 size: 15 residues. This CDR3 is CASSPSPGLNTEAFF. CDR3 DNA: TGTGCCAGCAGCCCTAGTCCGGGGTTGAACACTGAAGCTTTCTTT.

DNA of the CDR3: TGTGCCAGCAGCTTGGCCCCTAGCGGGGGGGCGGAAGATACGCAGTATTTT. Amino acids: CASSLAPSGGAEDTQYF. This rearrangement joins TRBV5-4 to TRBJ2-3; 12 nucleotides line up with TRBD2. The CDR3 consists of 17 residues. The ends lost 0 bases at V and 5 bases at J; junction bases unmatched: 7. Germline-derived CDR1 and CDR2 are SGHNT and YYREEE (reference sequence).

The genes are TRBV14 and TRBJ2-6; the D is unclear. Germline V gives CDR1 SGHDN, CDR2 FVKESK. Trimming pared 1 base from V and 0 bases from J, leaving 7 bases between. This CDR3 has 16 residues. The CDR3 bases are TGTGCCAGCAGCCAAGTTAGGTACTCTGGGGCCAACGTCCTGACTTTC. Translation: CASSQVRYSGANVLTF. Complete variable domain (other parts from reference TRBV14 and TRBJ2-6): EAGVTQFPSHSVIEKGQTVTLRCDPISGHDNLYWYRRVMGKEIKFLLHFVKESKQDESGMPNNRFLAERTGGTYSTLKVQPAELEDSGVYFCASSQVRYSGANVLTFGAGSRLTVL.

V gene TRBV6-5 combines with J gene TRBJ1-2, with 7 bases matching TRBD1. This CDR3 has 14 residues. J lost 1 base, V lost 6 bases, and 5 bases had no gene match. Germline V lookup: CDR1 MNHEY, CDR2 SVGAGI. CDR3 in amino acids: CASSRTGVNYGYTF. CDR3 DNA sequence: TGTGCCAGCAGCCGAACAGGGGTTAACTATGGCTACACCTTC.

Remarks on this clone: The same CDR3 arises from other DNA sequences in this sample as well. J is TRBJ2-7 and V is TRBV5-1; D is unclear. Germline CDR1 reads SGHRS; CDR2 reads YFSETQ. Trimming shortened V by 0 bases and J by 4 bases, and 11 bases separated the two germline ends. This CDR3 has 14 residues. CDR3 residues: CASSLEQGPYEQYF. The CDR3, as DNA: TGCGCCAGCAGCTTGGAACAAGGGCCGTACGAGCAGTACTTC.